Detailed here is one T cell receptor beta chain. The antigen remains unidentified. This specimen comes from a study of T cells in localized non-small cell lung cancer. TCRdb's table, derived via immunoSEQ multiplex PCR, lists solely in-frame clones and lacks some. Here the sample spans 1,500 to 2,000 clones, 20% to 25% being singletons. Germline CDR1 and CDR2: MNHGY and SAAAGT. The CDR3 has 14 residues. V was shortened by 1 base and J by 4 bases, with 9 bases between the two germline ends. Study conclusions and caveats: Appearances in adjacent lung were noted for a median approximately 50 of the top 100 tumor clones. Among the tissues sampled, uninvolved adjacent lung had the highest T cell clonality, above tumor. An association was observed between higher blood T cell density and longer overall survival.

The starting material was normal lung tissue next to the tumor, obtained before any cancer treatment. The chain is built from TRBV6-8 and TRBJ2-3; perhaps TRBD1 as D (6 bases). This clonotype was sampled from an older female donor with stage III squamous cell lung carcinoma. In DNA, the CDR3 is TGTGCCAGCAGTTACTTCAGGGGTGCAGATACGCAGTATTTT. It yields the protein CASSYFRGADTQYF.